The rows below give T cell receptor beta chains drawn from one sample of a study of blood T cells in healthy people across ages. TCRdb used MiXCR to reprocess the 5' RACE reads, holding one entry per CDR3 protein. The table lists hundreds of thousands of distinct CDR3 sequences, around three fifths of them singletons. Source material: blood. These receptors all stem from a man aged 35-49 years in good health. Each CDR3 is given with its conserved first and last residue. Each record gives: clone size, J gene, D gene, V gene, CDR3 DNA, CDR3 protein. The D gene is left open where the match is weak. Clone size is stated in some rows and not others, as once, few, many or a class when expanded.

size: once
J: TRBJ1-4
D: .
V: TRBV7-9
DNA: TGTGCCACCGCCCCAGGGGCAACTAATGAAAAACTGTTTTTT
CDR3: CATAPGATNEKLFF

size: once
J: TRBJ2-3
D: TRBD2
V: TRBV20-1
DNA: TGCAGTGCTAGGTTGACTAGCGGGGCCCGCACAGATACGCAGTATTTT
CDR3: CSARLTSGARTDTQYF

size: few
J: TRBJ1-1
D: TRBD1
V: TRBV29-1
DNA: TGCAGCGTTCGGACAGGGCCCACTGAAGCTTTCTTT
CDR3: CSVRTGPTEAFF

size: few
J: TRBJ2-1
D: TRBD1
V: TRBV3-1
DNA: TGTGCCAGCAGCCACTTAGGACAGGAGGATGAGCAGTTCTTC
CDR3: CASSHLGQEDEQFF

size: .
J: TRBJ2-1
D: .
V: TRBV5-5
DNA: TGTGCCAGCAGCTTGGCGGGACCCAGCTCCTACAATGAGCAGTTCTTC
CDR3: CASSLAGPSSYNEQFF

size: few
J: TRBJ2-4
D: .
V: TRBV2
DNA: TGTGCCAGCAGTGAAGGTCCCGCGGAGGGGATCTCTGGAAACATTCAGTACTTC
CDR3: CASSEGPAEGISGNIQYF

size: .
J: TRBJ2-2
D: .
V: TRBV29-1
DNA: TGCAGCGTTGAAGAGGGGGCTCGAGGAACCGGGGAGCTGTTTTTT
CDR3: CSVEEGARGTGELFF

size: .
J: TRBJ2-5
D: .
V: TRBV18
DNA: TGTGCCAGCTCACAACCCAGGATGGGTGAGACCCAGTACTTC
CDR3: CASSQPRMGETQYF

size: few
J: TRBJ2-3
D: .
V: TRBV5-1
DNA: TGCGCCAGCAGCTTCAGGAGGGGGGGCCGCGCAGATACGCAGTATTTT
CDR3: CASSFRRGGRADTQYF

size: once
J: TRBJ2-7
D: TRBD1
V: TRBV12-3/TRBV12-4
DNA: TGTGCCAGCAGTTTAGGTGGGACAGGGACACACGAGCAGTACTTC
CDR3: CASSLGGTGTHEQYF

size: .
J: TRBJ1-4
D: TRBD1
V: TRBV7-2
DNA: TGTGCCAGCAGCCACCGGACAGGGAGTTTTAATGAAAAACTGTTTTTT
CDR3: CASSHRTGSFNEKLFF

size: .
J: TRBJ2-7
D: .
V: TRBV27
DNA: TGTGCCAACAGTTTTAATACAGGGACCTACGAGCAGTACTTC
CDR3: CANSFNTGTYEQYF

size: .
J: TRBJ2-7
D: .
V: TRBV7-2
DNA: TGTGCCAGCAGCTCCGGACGGGAAACCTACGAGCAGTACTTC
CDR3: CASSSGRETYEQYF

size: .
J: TRBJ2-3
D: .
V: TRBV10-3
DNA: TGTGCCATCAGTGAAAACAGGGAGGATACGCAGTATTTT
CDR3: CAISENREDTQYF

size: few
J: TRBJ2-7
D: .
V: TRBV20-1
DNA: TGCAGTGCTACGGACTGGGACTACGAGCAGTACTTC
CDR3: CSATDWDYEQYF

size: .
J: TRBJ1-2
D: .
V: TRBV12-3/TRBV12-4
DNA: TGTGCCAGCAGTCCAATGGCGGAGACCTATGGCTACACCTTC
CDR3: CASSPMAETYGYTF

size: once
J: TRBJ1-5
D: .
V: TRBV7-9
DNA: TGTGCCAGCAGCTTCGGGGGCCTCAATCAGCCCCAGCATTTT
CDR3: CASSFGGLNQPQHF

size: .
J: TRBJ2-1
D: .
V: TRBV20-1
DNA: TGCAGTACTAGAGCAGAGACTAGGTTATGGAATGAGCAGTTCTTC
CDR3: CSTRAETRLWNEQFF

size: .
J: TRBJ1-1
D: TRBD1
V: TRBV5-6
DNA: TGTGCCAGCAGTTCCATCCAGACAGGGGGCAGGGACACTGAAGCTTTCTTT
CDR3: CASSSIQTGGRDTEAFF

size: few
J: TRBJ2-5
D: .
V: TRBV2
DNA: TGTGCCAGACAGGGAGTAGGAGAGACCCAGTACTTC
CDR3: CARQGVGETQYF

size: .
J: TRBJ2-1
D: .
V: TRBV6-5
DNA: TGTGCCAGCAGAGTAGTCGATGAGCAGTTCTTC
CDR3: CASRVVDEQFF

size: few
J: TRBJ2-7
D: .
V: TRBV5-5
DNA: TGTGCCAGCTACGGACAGAGCTCCTACGAGCAGTACTTC
CDR3: CASYGQSSYEQYF

size: few
J: TRBJ2-3
D: .
V: TRBV25-1
DNA: TGTGCCAGCAAAAGGGGGGGCGCTGACACGCAGTATTTT
CDR3: CASKRGGADTQYF

size: .
J: TRBJ2-3
D: TRBD2
V: TRBV7-2
DNA: TGTGCCAGCAGCCCGGGACTATCCACAGATATGCAGTATTTT
CDR3: CASSPGLSTDMQYF

size: .
J: TRBJ2-3
D: .
V: TRBV20-1
DNA: TGCAGTGCTAACCCCAGTTCACTCACAGATACGCAGTATTTT
CDR3: CSANPSSLTDTQYF

size: few
J: TRBJ2-4
D: .
V: TRBV4-3
DNA: TGCGCCAGCAGCCAAGATCGTCGGCCTCCGGGAGAGCAGTACTTC
CDR3: CASSQDRRPPGEQYF

size: .
J: TRBJ2-1
D: TRBD1
V: TRBV27
DNA: TGTGCCAGCAGTTTGGGGACAGGGGGCTGGAATGAGCAGTTCTTC
CDR3: CASSLGTGGWNEQFF

size: .
J: TRBJ2-5
D: .
V: TRBV7-9
DNA: TGTGCCAGCAGGACCGGGGAGTACCAAGAGACCCAGTACTTC
CDR3: CASRTGEYQETQYF

size: .
J: TRBJ2-3
D: TRBD1
V: TRBV4-2
DNA: TGTGCCAGCAGCCAGGCGGAGGGACAGGGGGGGATATCGGTTCGGTATTTT
CDR3: CASSQAEGQGGISVRYF

size: few
J: TRBJ2-5
D: TRBD1
V: TRBV20-1
DNA: TGCAGTGCTAGATGGACCGGGACAGAAAAGCAGTACTTC
CDR3: CSARWTGTEKQYF

size: .
J: TRBJ2-1
D: .
V: TRBV18
DNA: TGTGCCAGCTCACGGAAGGATGAGCAGTTCTTC
CDR3: CASSRKDEQFF

size: few
J: TRBJ2-7
D: .
V: TRBV20-1
DNA: TGCAGTGCCCCAAGGGGGACTCCAACCTACGAGCAGTACTTC
CDR3: CSAPRGTPTYEQYF

size: once
J: TRBJ2-1
D: .
V: TRBV12-3/TRBV12-4
DNA: TGTGCCAGCAGTGCCCAGACTAGTCAAACGGGGGAGCAGTTCTTC
CDR3: CASSAQTSQTGEQFF

size: .
J: TRBJ2-5
D: .
V: TRBV7-2
DNA: TGTGCCAGCAGCTTAAGCGTGGCGCATGGGGAGACCCAGTACTTC
CDR3: CASSLSVAHGETQYF

size: .
J: TRBJ2-5
D: TRBD2
V: TRBV29-1
DNA: TGCGGCGTTGAGATGTCCGGGAGGAACCAAGAGACCCAGTACTTC
CDR3: CGVEMSGRNQETQYF

size: .
J: TRBJ2-7
D: TRBD1
V: TRBV4-3
DNA: TGCGCCAGCAGCCAAGACTGGGGGACAGGGAACTACGAGCAGTACTTC
CDR3: CASSQDWGTGNYEQYF

size: once
J: TRBJ1-2
D: .
V: TRBV6-5
DNA: TGTGCCAGCAGTTACCTCCCCGGCGGAGGGAACTATGGCTACACCTTC
CDR3: CASSYLPGGGNYGYTF

size: .
J: TRBJ1-1
D: .
V: TRBV12-3/TRBV12-4
DNA: TGTGCCAGCAGAGGAGGGTACACTGAAGCTTTCTTT
CDR3: CASRGGYTEAFF

size: .
J: TRBJ2-5
D: .
V: TRBV20-1
DNA: TGCAGTGCTGCTACACAGTACCAAGAGACCCAGTACTTC
CDR3: CSAATQYQETQYF

size: few
J: TRBJ2-3
D: TRBD2
V: TRBV7-9
DNA: TGTGCCAGCAGCTTCCAGGGAGGGGATAAGCAGTATTTT
CDR3: CASSFQGGDKQYF

size: .
J: TRBJ2-1
D: TRBD2
V: TRBV20-1
DNA: TGCAGTGCTGGGACTAGCGGGAGTTTGAATGAGCAGTTCTTC
CDR3: CSAGTSGSLNEQFF

size: .
J: TRBJ2-7
D: TRBD2
V: TRBV6-2/TRBV6-3
DNA: TGTGCCAGCAGTTACTCGAAAGGACTAGCGGTTTACAATGAGCAGTACTTC
CDR3: CASSYSKGLAVYNEQYF

size: .
J: TRBJ2-3
D: .
V: TRBV6-5
DNA: TGTGCCAGCAGTTACCGCAATCTGAGGGAGGCAGATACGCAGTATTTT
CDR3: CASSYRNLREADTQYF

size: .
J: TRBJ2-7
D: TRBD2
V: TRBV6-2/TRBV6-3
DNA: TGTGCCAGCAGCCCCCCACCCCGGACTAGTATAGCCTACAATGAGCAGTACTTC
CDR3: CASSPPPRTSIAYNEQYF

size: .
J: TRBJ2-7
D: .
V: TRBV29-1
DNA: TGCAGCGTTGGCAGGGTGGGACAAAGGGACGAGCAGTACTTC
CDR3: CSVGRVGQRDEQYF

size: few
J: TRBJ1-1
D: .
V: TRBV7-9
DNA: TGTGCCAGCAGCCCGCCCGTCGCGGGGGGAGAAGCTTTCTTT
CDR3: CASSPPVAGGEAFF